This T cell receptor beta chain appears in the sequencing data of a study of T-cell memory formation after mild COVID-19. With constant-segment primers, 5'RACE yielded cDNA libraries of TCR alpha and TCR beta that carried sample barcodes and UMIs. TCRdb called the 5' RACE reads again in MiXCR, with one record for every CDR3 protein. The table records some 100,000 distinct CDR3 sequences, over 8.5% of them present only once. Study outcomes and limitations: CD4+ clones that contracted lay mainly in CM and EM; CD8+ ones lay in EMRA.

V was trimmed by 4 bases and J by 8 bases, leaving 19 bases between them. The V gene's germline CDR1 is SGHNT and CDR2 YYREEE (reference sequence). The CDR3 runs to 15 residues. This clonotype has more than one count but fewer than ten. What it recognizes is unknown. This TCR derives from a man in his late teens or twenties who had mild COVID-19 (a few samples of this study predate the infection). Cell type and time point are not known. The rearrangement links TRBV5-4 to TRBJ2-1, with a weak D call TRBD2 (7 bases). Sequencing was done on a sample of PBMCs or a T cell subset sorted from them (not recorded which). CDR3 loop: CASSPLGGGGDEQFF. The CDR3 coding sequence is TGTGCCAGCAGCCCGTTGGGCGGGGGCGGCGATGAGCAGTTCTTC.